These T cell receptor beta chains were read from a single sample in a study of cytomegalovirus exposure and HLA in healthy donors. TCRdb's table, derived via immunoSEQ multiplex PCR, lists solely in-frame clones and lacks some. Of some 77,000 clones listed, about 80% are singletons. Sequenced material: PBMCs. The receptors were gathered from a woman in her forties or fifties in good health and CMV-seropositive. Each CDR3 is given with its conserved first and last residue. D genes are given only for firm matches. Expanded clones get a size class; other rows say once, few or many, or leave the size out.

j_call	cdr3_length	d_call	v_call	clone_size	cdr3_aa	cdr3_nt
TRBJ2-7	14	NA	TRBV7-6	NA	CASSPTGVGYEQYF	TGTGCCAGCAGCCCCACCGGGGTCGGGTACGAGCAGTACTTC
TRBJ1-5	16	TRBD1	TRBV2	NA	CASRTGEGAINQPQHF	TGTGCCAGCAGAACTGGTGAGGGGGCAATCAATCAGCCCCAGCATTTT
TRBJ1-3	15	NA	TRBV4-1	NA	CASSQGPFRENTIYF	TGCGCCAGCAGCCAAGGCCCCTTCCGAGAAAACACCATATATTTT
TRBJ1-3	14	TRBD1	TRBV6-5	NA	CATRDRNLRNTIYF	TGTGCCACCCGGGACAGGAACTTGAGAAACACCATATATTTT
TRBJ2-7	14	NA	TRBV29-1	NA	CSASGQSSSYEQYF	TGCAGCGCCTCCGGACAGTCGAGCTCCTACGAGCAGTACTTC
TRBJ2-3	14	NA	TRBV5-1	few	CASSIPGLHFPMHF	TGCGCCAGCAGCATTCCGGGACTTCACTTCCCGATGCATTTT
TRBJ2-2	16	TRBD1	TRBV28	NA	CASSTLQGGNTGELFF	TGTGCCAGCAGTACCTTACAGGGGGGAAACACCGGGGAGCTGTTTTTT
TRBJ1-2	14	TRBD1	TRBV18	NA	CASSPGQGAFGYTF	TGTGCCAGCTCACCGGGACAGGGGGCGTTTGGCTACACCTTC
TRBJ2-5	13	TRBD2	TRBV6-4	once	CASSLAEGETQYF	TGTGCCAGCAGTCTAGCGGAGGGGGAGACCCAGTACTTC
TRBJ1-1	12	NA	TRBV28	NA	CAAGELNTEAFF	TGTGCCGCGGGGGAGTTGAACACTGAAGCTTTCTTT
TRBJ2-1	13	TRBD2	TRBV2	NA	CASRTSLPNEQFF	TGTGCCAGCAGGACTAGCCTCCCCAATGAGCAGTTCTTC
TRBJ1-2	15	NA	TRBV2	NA	CASSPHIGGTYGYTF	TGTGCCAGCAGTCCACATATAGGCGGGACCTATGGCTACACCTTC
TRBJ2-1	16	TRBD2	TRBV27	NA	CASSLRLAGGYNEQFF	TGTGCCAGCAGTTTAAGGCTAGCGGGGGGATACAATGAGCAGTTCTTC
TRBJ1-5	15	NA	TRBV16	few	CASSQYRTENQPQHF	TGTGCCAGCAGCCAATACCGGACAGAGAATCAGCCCCAGCATTTT